This T cell receptor (beta chain) was recovered during a study of response to subunit inactivated influenza vaccine. TCRdb re-called the RT-PCR reads through MiXCR, storing one row per CDR3 protein. The sample has just under 550,000 distinct CDR3 sequences, roughly 25% seen once. This clonotype was counted only a few times. Germline and junction disagree at one end, which may indicate a read error. The CDR3 covers 12 residues. Per germline, CDR1 MDHEN and CDR2 SYDVKM. This sample was shared with a second study, whose subject was T cells expressing NK-cell markers. According to that study: TCR beta cDNA was made by 5'RACE template switching with UMIs.

The source was CD4+ T cells sorted from PBMCs, collected 12 days after vaccination. V and J are TRBV28 and TRBJ2-7, with 8 bases lining up with TRBD1. The receptor was derived from a man aged 45 to 65 who received an inactivated influenza vaccine. The CDR3 region has the DNA TGTGCCAGCAGTTTATTAGGGGACAGGCTACGCTTC. Its translation is CASSLLGDRLRF.